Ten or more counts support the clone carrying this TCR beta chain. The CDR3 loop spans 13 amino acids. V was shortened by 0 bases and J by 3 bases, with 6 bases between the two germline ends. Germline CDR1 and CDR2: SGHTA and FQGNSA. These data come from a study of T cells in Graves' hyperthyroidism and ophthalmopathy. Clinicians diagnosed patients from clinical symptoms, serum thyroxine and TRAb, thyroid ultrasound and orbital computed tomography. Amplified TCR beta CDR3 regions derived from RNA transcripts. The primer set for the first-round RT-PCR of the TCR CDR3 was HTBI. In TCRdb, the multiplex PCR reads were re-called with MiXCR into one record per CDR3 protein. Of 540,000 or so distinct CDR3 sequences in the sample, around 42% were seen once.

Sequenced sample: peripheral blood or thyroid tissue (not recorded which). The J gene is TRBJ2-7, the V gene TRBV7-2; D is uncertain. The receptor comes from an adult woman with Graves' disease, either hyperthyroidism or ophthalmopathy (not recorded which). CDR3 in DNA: TGTGCCAGCAGCTTAGCCAGTATCTACGAGCAGTACTTC. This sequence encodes CASSLASIYEQYF.